This TCR beta chain was found in a study of blood T cell repertoires in COVID-19. Study at large: Both acute and convalescent COVID-19 samples were obtained from the United States, Italy and Spain. PBMCs, B-cell-depleted T cells, or T cells provided the cDNA or gDNA that made up the material.

Germline lookup yields CDR1 SGHTA and CDR2 FQGTGA. This CDR3 is 16 amino acids long. V lost 4 bases, J lost 6 bases, and 5 bases stayed unmatched. This clone appeared a few times. Libraries were prepared by immunoSEQ multiplex PCR; TCRdb keeps only in-frame clonotypes and omits some of them. Of around 150,000 clones listed, 76% are singletons. The sequence derives from a man aged 55 to 70 with acute or convalescent COVID-19. The genes are TRBV7-3 and TRBJ2-1; 14 positions agree with TRBD2. The specimen was peripheral blood. CDR3 nucleotides: TGTGCCAGCAGCTCGCCAGGACTAGCGGGAGGCAATGAGCAGTTCTTC. It yields the protein CASSSPGLAGGNEQFF.